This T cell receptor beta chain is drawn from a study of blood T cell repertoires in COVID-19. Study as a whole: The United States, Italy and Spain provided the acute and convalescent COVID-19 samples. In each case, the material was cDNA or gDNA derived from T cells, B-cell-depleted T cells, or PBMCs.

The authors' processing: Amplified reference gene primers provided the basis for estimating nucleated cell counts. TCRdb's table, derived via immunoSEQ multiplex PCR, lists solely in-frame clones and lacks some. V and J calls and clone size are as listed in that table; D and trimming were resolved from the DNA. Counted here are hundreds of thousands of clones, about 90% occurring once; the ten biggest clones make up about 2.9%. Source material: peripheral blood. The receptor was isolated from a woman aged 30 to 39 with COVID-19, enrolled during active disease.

The CDR3 sequence: CASSLAGDLNEQYF. The CDR3 DNA is TGTGCCAGCAGTTTAGCCGGGGATCTCAACGAGCAGTACTTC. V gene TRBV28 combines with J gene TRBJ2-7; a weak D match, TRBD2 (5 bases). The CDR3 extends over 14 amino acids. The ends were cut back, 2 bases at V and 5 bases at J, with 13 bases in the middle. Germline CDR1 MDHEN, CDR2 SYDVKM.